The 5 T cell receptor beta chains listed next were all sequenced from one sample in a study of naive and memory T cell subsets. Two oligonucleotides, mixed equimolar, formed the beta constant-region primer covering TRBC1 and TRBC2. Four rounds of PCR amplified the ligated cDNA using nested alpha and beta constant-region primers plus SP2. TCRdb independently ran MiXCR on the UMI-ligation and nested PCR reads; one entry per CDR3 protein. The table has 95,000 to 150,000 distinct CDR3 sequences, roughly 32% seen once. Sequencing was carried out using central memory CD4+ T cells from blood. The receptors shown here come from a human donor in good health.

Only a few counts were recorded for this clonotype. The chain uses TRBV5-1 and TRBJ2-3; TRBD1 or TRBD2 may be the D gene (5 bases each). The CDR3 length is 15 residues. Trimming removed 6 bases at V and 0 bases at J, with 14 bases between. Germline V gene data show CDR1 as SGHRS and CDR2 as YFSETQ. CDR3 nucleotide sequence: TGCGCCAGCACCCGAGGGGACGGGAGCACAGATACGCAGTATTTT. Translating gives CASTRGDGSTDTQYF.

This chain links TRBV11-3 with TRBJ2-3, with 7 bases that match TRBD2. CDR3 length equals 15 residues. Germline trimming cut 5 bases from V and 4 bases from J; bases unmatched to any gene: 9. From germline, CDR1 is SGHNT and CDR2 YENEEA. The CDR3 loop is CASSRGQGGPDTQYF. CDR3 coding DNA: TGTGCCAGCAGCAGGGGTCAGGGAGGGCCAGATACGCAGTATTTT.

This clonotype was picked up many times. The rearrangement uses TRBV30 and TRBJ1-1; unclear D gene. This CDR3 spans 12 amino acids. CDR1 is GTSNPN and CDR2 is SVGIG in the germline V gene (reference sequence). V was clipped by 3 bases and J by 4 bases, with 9 bases between them. The CDR3 spells CAWRSDRTEAFF. In DNA, the CDR3 is TGTGCCTGGAGGAGTGATCGCACTGAAGCTTTCTTT. The whole variable domain, filled in from reference TRBV30 and TRBJ1-1, reads SQTIHQWPATLVQPVGSPLSLECTVEGTSNPNLYWYRQAAGRGLQLLFYSVGIGQISSEVPQNLSASRPQDRQFILSSKKLLLSDSGFYLCAWRSDRTEAFFGQGTRLTVV.

The chain couples TRBV5-1 to TRBJ2-3; D unclear. This CDR3 has 14 residues. Looked up from germline, CDR1 is SGHRS and CDR2 is YFSETQ. V was pared by 5 bases and J by 2 bases, with 12 bases between. The CDR3 DNA reads as TGCGCCAGCAGTGGGTGGATAAACACAGATACGCAGTATTTT. It is translated as CASSGWINTDTQYF.

The V call is TRBV7-8, the J call TRBJ2-4; D possibly matches TRBD1 or TRBD2 (5 bases each). Between the trimmed V and J ends, which lost 5 bases and 4 bases, there was a span of 18 bases. There are 16 residues in the CDR3. CDR1 is SGHVS, CDR2 FQNEAQ, per germline. The CDR3 spells CASSTATGTSKNIQYF. DNA of the CDR3: TGTGCCAGCAGCACCGCTACCGGGACGTCGAAAAACATTCAGTACTTC.